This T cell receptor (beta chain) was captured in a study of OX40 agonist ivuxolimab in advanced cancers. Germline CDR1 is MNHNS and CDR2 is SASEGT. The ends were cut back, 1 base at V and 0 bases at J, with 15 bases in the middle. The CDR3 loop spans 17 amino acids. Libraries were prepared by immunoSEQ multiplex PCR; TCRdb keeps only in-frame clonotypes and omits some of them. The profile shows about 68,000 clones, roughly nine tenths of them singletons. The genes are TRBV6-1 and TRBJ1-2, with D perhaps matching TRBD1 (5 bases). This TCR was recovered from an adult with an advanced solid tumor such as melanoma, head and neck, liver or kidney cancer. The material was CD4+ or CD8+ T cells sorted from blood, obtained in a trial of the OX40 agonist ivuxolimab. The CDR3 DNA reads TGTGCCAGCAGTGAAGTGGGGCAAGGATATTCTAACTATGGCTACACCTTC. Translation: CASSEVGQGYSNYGYTF.